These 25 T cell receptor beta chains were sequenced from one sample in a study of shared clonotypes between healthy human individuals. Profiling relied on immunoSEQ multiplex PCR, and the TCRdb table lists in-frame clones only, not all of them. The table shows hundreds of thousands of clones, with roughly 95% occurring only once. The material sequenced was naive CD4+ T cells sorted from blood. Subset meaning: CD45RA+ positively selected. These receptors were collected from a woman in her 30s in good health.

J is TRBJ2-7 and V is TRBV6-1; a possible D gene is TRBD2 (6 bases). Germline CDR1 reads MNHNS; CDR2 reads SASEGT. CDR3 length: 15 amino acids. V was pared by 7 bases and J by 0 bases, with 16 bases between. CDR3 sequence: CASILYGGSSYEQYF. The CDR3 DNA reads TGTGCCAGCATCTTGTACGGAGGGTCCTCCTACGAGCAGTACTTC.

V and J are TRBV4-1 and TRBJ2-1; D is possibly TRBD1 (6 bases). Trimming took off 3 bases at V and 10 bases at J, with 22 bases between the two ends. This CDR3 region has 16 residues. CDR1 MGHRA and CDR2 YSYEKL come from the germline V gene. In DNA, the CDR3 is TGCGCCAGCAGCCATACACCTCTGGGGGCGATTAGCGAGCAGTTCTTC. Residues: CASSHTPLGAISEQFF.

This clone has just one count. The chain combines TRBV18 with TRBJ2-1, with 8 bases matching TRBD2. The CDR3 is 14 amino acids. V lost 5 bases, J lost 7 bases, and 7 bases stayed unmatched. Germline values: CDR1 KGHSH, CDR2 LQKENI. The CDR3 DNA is TGTGCCAGCTCAGATGGACTAGCAAGTAATGAGCAGTTCTTC. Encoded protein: CASSDGLASNEQFF.

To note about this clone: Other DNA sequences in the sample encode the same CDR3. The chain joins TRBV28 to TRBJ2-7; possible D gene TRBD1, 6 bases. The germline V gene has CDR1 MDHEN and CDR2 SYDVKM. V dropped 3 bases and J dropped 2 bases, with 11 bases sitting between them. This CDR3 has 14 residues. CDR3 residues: CASSFVQGPYEQYF. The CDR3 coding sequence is TGTGCCAGCAGTTTTGTCCAGGGGCCCTACGAGCAGTACTTC.

Written as DNA, the CDR3 is TGCAGCGTTGAACACAGTTCCTACGAGCAGTACTTC. Protein product: CSVEHSSYEQYF. The gene calls are TRBV29-1 and TRBJ2-7; D uncertain. V was pared by 2 bases and J by 1 base, with 6 bases between. The germline V gene has CDR1 SQVTM and CDR2 ANQGSEA. This CDR3 contains 12 residues.

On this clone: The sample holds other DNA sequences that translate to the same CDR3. The CDR3 protein is CASSSPPYEQYF. In DNA, the CDR3 is TGTGCCAGCAGTTCCCCCCCTTACGAGCAGTACTTC. The chain links TRBV28 to TRBJ2-7; D is undetermined. The V gene's germline CDR1 is MDHEN and CDR2 SYDVKM. This CDR3 region has 12 residues. V lost 4 bases and J lost 4, with 8 bases in between.

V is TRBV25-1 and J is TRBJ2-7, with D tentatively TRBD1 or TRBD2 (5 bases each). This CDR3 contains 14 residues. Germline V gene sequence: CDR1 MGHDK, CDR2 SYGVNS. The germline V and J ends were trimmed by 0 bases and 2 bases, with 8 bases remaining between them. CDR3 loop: CASSEYRDPYEQYF. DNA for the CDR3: TGTGCCAGCAGTGAATACCGGGACCCCTACGAGCAGTACTTC.

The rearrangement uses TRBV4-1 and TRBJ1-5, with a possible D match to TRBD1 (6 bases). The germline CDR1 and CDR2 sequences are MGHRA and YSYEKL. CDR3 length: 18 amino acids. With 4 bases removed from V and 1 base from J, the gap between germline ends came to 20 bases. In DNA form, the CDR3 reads TGCGCCAGCAGCCGCCAACCCCAGGACAGACTAAGCAATCAGCCCCAGCATTTT. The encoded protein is CASSRQPQDRLSNQPQHF.

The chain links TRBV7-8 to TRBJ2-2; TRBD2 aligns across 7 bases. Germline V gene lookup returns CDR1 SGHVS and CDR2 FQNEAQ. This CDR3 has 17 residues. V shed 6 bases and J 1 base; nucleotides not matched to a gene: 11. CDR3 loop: CASSLRLAEKNTGELFF. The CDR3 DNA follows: TGTGCCAGCAGTTTAAGGCTAGCGGAAAAGAACACCGGGGAGCTGTTTTTT. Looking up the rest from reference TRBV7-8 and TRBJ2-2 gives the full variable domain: GAGVSQSPRYKVAKRGQDVALRCDPISGHVSLFWYQQALGQGPEFLTYFQNEAQLDKSGLPSDRFFAERPEGSVSTLKIQRTQQEDSAVYLCASSLRLAEKNTGELFFGEGSRLTVL.

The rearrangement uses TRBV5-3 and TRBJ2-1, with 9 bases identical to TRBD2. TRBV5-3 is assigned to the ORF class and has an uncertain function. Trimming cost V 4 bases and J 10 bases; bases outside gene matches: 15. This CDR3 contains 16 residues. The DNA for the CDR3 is TGTGCCAGAAGCGACCACCTGGCGGGAGGGCCAGGGGAGCAGTTCTTC. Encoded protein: CARSDHLAGGPGEQFF.

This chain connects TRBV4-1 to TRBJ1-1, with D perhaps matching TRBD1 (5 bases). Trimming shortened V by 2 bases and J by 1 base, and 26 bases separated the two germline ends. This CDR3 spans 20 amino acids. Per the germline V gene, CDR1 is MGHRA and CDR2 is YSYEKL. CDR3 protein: CASSQFWVGGVVEKNTEAFF. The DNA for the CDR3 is TGCGCCAGCAGCCAATTCTGGGTTGGGGGGGTCGTAGAAAAGAACACTGAAGCTTTCTTT.

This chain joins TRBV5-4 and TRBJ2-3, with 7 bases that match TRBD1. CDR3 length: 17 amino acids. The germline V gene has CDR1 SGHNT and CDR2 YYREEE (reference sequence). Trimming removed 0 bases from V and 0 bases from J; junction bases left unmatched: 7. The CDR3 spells CASSLESWDSSTDTQYF. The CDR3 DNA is TGTGCCAGCAGCTTGGAGAGTTGGGACAGCAGCACAGATACGCAGTATTTT.

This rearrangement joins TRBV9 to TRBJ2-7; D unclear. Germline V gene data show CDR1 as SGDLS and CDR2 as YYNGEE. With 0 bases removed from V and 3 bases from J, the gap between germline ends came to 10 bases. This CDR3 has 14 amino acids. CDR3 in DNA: TGTGCCAGCAGCGTAGCTACGACTGGCTACGAGCAGTACTTC. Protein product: CASSVATTGYEQYF.

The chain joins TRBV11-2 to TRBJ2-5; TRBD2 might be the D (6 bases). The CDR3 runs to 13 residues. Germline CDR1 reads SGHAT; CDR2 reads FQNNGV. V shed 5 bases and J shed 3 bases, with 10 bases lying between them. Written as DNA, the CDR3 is TGTGCCAGCAGCCGGGACTTAGAAGAGACCCAGTACTTC. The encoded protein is CASSRDLEETQYF.

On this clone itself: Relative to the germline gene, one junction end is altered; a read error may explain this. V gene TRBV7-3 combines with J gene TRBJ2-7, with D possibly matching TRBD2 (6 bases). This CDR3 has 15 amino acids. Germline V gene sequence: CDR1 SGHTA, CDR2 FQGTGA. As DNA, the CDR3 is TGTGTCAGCAGCTTCGGTCCGGGAGCCTCCTACGAGCAGTACTTC. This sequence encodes CVSSFGPGASYEQYF.

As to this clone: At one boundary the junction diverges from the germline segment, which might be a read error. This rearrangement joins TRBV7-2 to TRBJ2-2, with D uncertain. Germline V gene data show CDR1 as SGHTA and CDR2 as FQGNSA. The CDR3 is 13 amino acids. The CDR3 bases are TGTGCCAGCAGGCTACTCAGCACCGAGGAGCTGTTTTTT. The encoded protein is CASRLLSTEELFF.

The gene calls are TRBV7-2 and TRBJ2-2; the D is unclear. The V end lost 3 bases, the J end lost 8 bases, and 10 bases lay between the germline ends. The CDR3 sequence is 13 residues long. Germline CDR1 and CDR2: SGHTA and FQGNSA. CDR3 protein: CASSFVGRGELFF. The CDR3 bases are TGTGCCAGCAGCTTTGTTGGCCGAGGGGAGCTGTTTTTT. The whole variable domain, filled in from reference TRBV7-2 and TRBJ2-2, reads GAGVSQSPSNKVTEKGKDVELRCDPISGHTALYWYRQSLGQGLEFLIYFQGNSAPDKSGLPSDRFSAERTGGSVSTLTIQRTQQEDSAVYLCASSFVGRGELFFGEGSRLTVL.

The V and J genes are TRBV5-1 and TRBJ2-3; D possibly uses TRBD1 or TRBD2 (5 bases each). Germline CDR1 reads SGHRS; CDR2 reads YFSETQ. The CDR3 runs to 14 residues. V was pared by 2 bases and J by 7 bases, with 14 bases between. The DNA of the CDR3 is TGCGCCAGCAGCTTCGAGACAGCGGTAAATACGCAGTATTTT. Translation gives CASSFETAVNTQYF.

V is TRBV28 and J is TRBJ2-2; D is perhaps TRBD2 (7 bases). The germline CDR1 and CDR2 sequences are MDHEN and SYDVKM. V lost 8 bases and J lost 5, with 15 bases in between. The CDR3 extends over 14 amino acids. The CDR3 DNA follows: TGTGCCAGCTCCGGGGGGCCGTTTACCGGGGAGCTGTTTTTT. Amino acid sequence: CASSGGPFTGELFF.

The CDR3 sequence is CASSSNYEQYF. The CDR3 DNA reads TGTGCCAGCAGTTCTAACTACGAGCAGTACTTC. V is TRBV27 and J is TRBJ2-5; D remains unclear. The J call may be in error: the DNA end matches TRBJ2-7 better. The CDR3 sequence is 11 residues long. Germline-derived CDR1 and CDR2 are MNHEY and SMNVEV (reference sequence).

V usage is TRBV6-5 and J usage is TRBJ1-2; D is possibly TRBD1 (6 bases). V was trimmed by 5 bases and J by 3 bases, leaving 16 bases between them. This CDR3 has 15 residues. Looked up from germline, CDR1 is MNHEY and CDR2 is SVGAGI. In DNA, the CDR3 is TGTGCCAGCAGTCAACAGGGAGGTCAGGACTATGGCTACACCTTC. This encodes CASSQQGGQDYGYTF.

The CDR3 DNA follows: TGTGCCAGCTCACCAGAAGGACAGGCCGTAAATCAGCCCCAGCATTTT. Residues: CASSPEGQAVNQPQHF. The chain couples TRBV18 to TRBJ1-5; 7 bases line up with TRBD1. This CDR3 is 16 amino acids long. In germline, CDR1 is KGHSH, CDR2 LQKENI. With 2 bases clipped from V and 4 bases from J, the junction kept 8 bases outside the gene matches.

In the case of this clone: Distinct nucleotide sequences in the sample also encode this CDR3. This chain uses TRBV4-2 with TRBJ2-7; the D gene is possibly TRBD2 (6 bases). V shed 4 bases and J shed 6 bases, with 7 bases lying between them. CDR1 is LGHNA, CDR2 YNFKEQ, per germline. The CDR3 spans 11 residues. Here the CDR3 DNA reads TGTGCCAGCAGCCTGGGAGGCGAGCAGTACTTC. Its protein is CASSLGGEQYF.

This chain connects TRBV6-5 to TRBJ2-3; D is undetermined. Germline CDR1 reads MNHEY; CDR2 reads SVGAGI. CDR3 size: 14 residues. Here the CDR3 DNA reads TGTGCTACGCGTGGTGAACTGGGCACAGATACGCAGTATTTT. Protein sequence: CATRGELGTDTQYF.

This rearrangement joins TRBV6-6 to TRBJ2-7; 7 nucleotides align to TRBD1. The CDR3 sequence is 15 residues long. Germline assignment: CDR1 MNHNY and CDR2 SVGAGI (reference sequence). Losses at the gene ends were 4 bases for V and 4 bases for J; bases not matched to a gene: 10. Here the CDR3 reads CASSSYFEGAYEQYF. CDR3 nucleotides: TGTGCCAGCAGTTCCTACTTTGAGGGGGCATACGAGCAGTACTTC.